A selection of T cell receptor beta chains follows, all from one sample in a study of blood T cell repertoires in COVID-19. Some clones are missing from TCRdb's copy, which holds only in-frame ones; the method was immunoSEQ multiplex PCR. The sample has approximately 400,000 clones; around 87% are singletons. Input material: PBMCs or T cells enriched from blood (not recorded which). These receptor sequences come from a man aged 25-40 years who had recovered from COVID-19. Each CDR3 is given with its conserved first and last residue. The D gene is left open where the match is weak. For some rows the clone size is stated as once, few or many, or as a class when expanded; others skip it.

clone_size	v_call	j_call	d_call	cdr3_aa	cdr3_nt
NA	TRBV9	TRBJ1-1	TRBD1	CASSLQDRGGTEAFF	TGTGCCAGCAGCCTCCAGGACAGGGGGGGCACTGAAGCTTTCTTT
NA	TRBV6-2/TRBV6-3	TRBJ2-7	TRBD1	CASSSPGTGHYEQYF	TGTGCCAGCAGTTCGCCCGGGACAGGACACTACGAGCAGTACTTC
few	TRBV5-1	TRBJ2-7	NA	CASSLRSGLGNYEQYF	TGCGCCAGCAGCTTGAGGTCAGGGTTGGGGAACTACGAGCAGTACTTC
NA	TRBV3-1/TRBV3-2	TRBJ1-4	NA	CASSLGTGGEKLFF	TGTGCCAGCAGCCTGGGGACCGGGGGTGAAAAACTGTTTTTT
NA	TRBV7-2	TRBJ1-2	NA	CASSLVPNGYTF	TGTGCCAGCAGCTTAGTCCCCAATGGCTACACCTTC
NA	TRBV30	TRBJ2-1	NA	CAWSGAQGRYNEQFF	TGTGCCTGGAGTGGGGCACAGGGTAGATACAATGAGCAGTTCTTC
NA	TRBV12-3/TRBV12-4	TRBJ1-2	NA	CASKALGYGYTF	TGTGCCAGCAAAGCCCTTGGCTATGGCTACACCTTC
NA	TRBV29-1	TRBJ1-2	TRBD1	CSVGGDRGRAGLNYGYTF	TGCAGCGTTGGGGGGGACAGGGGTCGCGCCGGCCTAAACTATGGCTACACCTTC
NA	TRBV6-1	TRBJ1-5	NA	CASSEMGQRGTFGNQPQHF	TGTGCCAGCAGTGAAATGGGGCAGCGGGGTACTTTCGGCAATCAGCCCCAGCATTTT
NA	TRBV5-1	TRBJ2-5	TRBD1	CASSSGTAQETQYF	TGCGCCAGCAGCTCAGGGACAGCTCAAGAGACCCAGTACTTC
NA	TRBV7-2	TRBJ2-2	TRBD1	CASSLAGGYTGELFF	TGTGCCAGCAGCTTAGCAGGGGGCTACACCGGGGAGCTGTTTTTT
NA	TRBV2	TRBJ1-3	NA	CASRLEQSGNTIYF	TGTGCCAGCAGACTGGAGCAATCTGGAAACACCATATATTTT
NA	TRBV18	TRBJ1-4	NA	CASSPQTQSNEKLFF	TGTGCCAGCTCACCACAGACACAAAGTAATGAAAAACTGTTTTTT
once	TRBV9	TRBJ1-1	NA	CASSPEGQGMNTEAFF	TGTGCCAGCAGCCCCGAGGGGCAGGGGATGAACACTGAAGCTTTCTTT
once	TRBV10-3	TRBJ2-7	NA	CAIRRDNGSYEQYF	TGTGCCATCAGACGGGACAATGGATCCTACGAGCAGTACTTC
NA	TRBV3-1/TRBV3-2	TRBJ2-1	NA	CASSLLYEQFF	TGTGCCAGCAGCCTACTCTATGAGCAGTTCTTC
few	TRBV7-9	TRBJ1-4	TRBD1	CASSLSGQPNEKLFF	TGTGCCAGCAGCTTGTCGGGACAGCCTAATGAAAAACTGTTTTTT
once	TRBV2	TRBJ1-3	NA	CASLRVARDTIYF	TGTGCCAGCCTACGGGTTGCTCGGGACACCATATATTTT
NA	TRBV5-1	TRBJ2-2	NA	CASSLVRVRGTGELFF	TGCGCCAGCAGCTTGGTTCGCGTACGAGGCACCGGGGAGCTGTTTTTT
once	TRBV19	TRBJ1-2	TRBD1	CASSMYRGGGYTF	TGTGCCAGTAGTATGTACAGGGGAGGCGGCTACACCTTC
NA	TRBV18	TRBJ1-1	TRBD1	CASSPPGQGAAEAFF	TGTGCCAGCTCACCACCGGGACAGGGGGCGGCTGAAGCTTTCTTT
NA	TRBV7-9	TRBJ1-4	NA	CASSSYYATNEKLFF	TGTGCCAGCAGCTCCTATTATGCAACTAATGAAAAACTGTTTTTT
NA	TRBV2	TRBJ1-2	NA	CASSPGIESYGYTF	TGTGCCAGCAGTCCAGGGATCGAAAGCTATGGCTACACCTTC
once	TRBV7-2	TRBJ1-2	NA	CASSLGAGLDGYTF	TGTGCCAGCAGCTTAGGCGCAGGTTTGGATGGCTACACCTTC
NA	TRBV2	TRBJ2-1	NA	CASEPSNINEQFF	TGTGCCAGCGAACCCTCGAACATCAATGAGCAGTTCTTC
few	TRBV3-1/TRBV3-2	TRBJ2-2	TRBD1	CASSRLDGTDNTGELFF	TGTGCCAGCAGTCGGCTCGACGGGACAGATAACACCGGGGAGCTGTTTTTT
NA	TRBV10-3	TRBJ2-2	NA	CAISESRGDTGELFF	TGTGCCATCAGTGAGTCCAGGGGCGACACCGGGGAGCTGTTTTTT
NA	TRBV6-5	TRBJ1-5	TRBD1	CASSPGTGGNQPQHF	TGTGCCAGCAGCCCCGGGACAGGAGGCAATCAGCCCCAGCATTTT
once	TRBV5-4	TRBJ2-2	NA	CASSQSLLGVGGELFF	TGTGCCAGCAGCCAATCCCTTCTCGGGGTTGGTGGGGAGCTGTTTTTT
NA	TRBV11-3	TRBJ2-3	NA	CASSLGRGGDTQYF	TGTGCCAGCAGCTTAGGGAGGGGAGGTGATACGCAGTATTTT
NA	TRBV18	TRBJ2-1	NA	CASSPLAVHEQFF	TGTGCCAGCTCACCTTTAGCGGTACATGAGCAGTTCTTC
once	TRBV4-1	TRBJ2-7	NA	CASSQGRTGEQYF	TGCGCCAGCAGCCAAGGCCGAACGGGCGAGCAGTACTTC
NA	TRBV24-1	TRBJ2-4	NA	CATSDVRIAKNIQYF	TGTGCCACCAGTGATGTGAGGATAGCCAAAAACATTCAGTACTTC
once	TRBV12-3/TRBV12-4	TRBJ1-5	NA	CASSLGTNQPQHF	TGTGCCAGCAGTTTGGGCACAAATCAGCCCCAGCATTTT
NA	TRBV14	TRBJ2-2	NA	CASSQDRGARTGELFF	TGTGCCAGCAGCCAAGATCGGGGGGCGAGGACCGGGGAGCTGTTTTTT
NA	TRBV3-1/TRBV3-2	TRBJ2-1	NA	CASSQGVAGSGNEQFF	TGTGCCAGCAGCCAAGGGGTCGCGGGGTCTGGGAATGAGCAGTTCTTC
NA	TRBV6-5	TRBJ2-6	NA	CASRRQSSGANVLTF	TGTGCCAGCAGGCGACAGAGCTCTGGGGCCAACGTCCTGACTTTC
NA	TRBV30	TRBJ1-3	NA	CAWTTGGTSGNTIYF	TGTGCCTGGACAACCGGGGGGACCTCTGGAAACACCATATATTTT
NA	TRBV7-8	TRBJ1-1	NA	CASSLGQTLNTEAFF	TGTGCCAGCAGCTTAGGACAGACACTGAACACTGAAGCTTTCTTT
NA	TRBV19	TRBJ1-1	NA	CASSIFAGEAFF	TGTGCCAGTAGTATTTTTGCTGGCGAAGCTTTCTTT
NA	TRBV18	TRBJ2-1	TRBD2	CASSPPGRGGSYNEQFF	TGTGCCAGCTCACCACCGGGGCGGGGGGGCTCCTACAATGAGCAGTTCTTC
NA	TRBV5-4	TRBJ1-6	NA	CASSSARGNSPLHF	TGTGCCAGCAGCTCCGCCCGCGGGAACTCACCCCTCCACTTT
NA	TRBV2	TRBJ1-3	NA	CASRIDSSGNTIYF	TGTGCCAGCAGGATAGATTCTTCTGGAAACACCATATATTTT
NA	TRBV3-1/TRBV3-2	TRBJ2-3	NA	CASSQAVPGLSTDTQYF	TGTGCCAGCAGCCAAGCGGTGCCGGGACTTAGCACAGATACGCAGTATTTT
NA	TRBV9	TRBJ2-5	TRBD2	CASSVNQGGETQYF	TGTGCCAGCAGCGTAAATCAGGGAGGGGAGACCCAGTACTTC
NA	TRBV10-1	TRBJ1-5	TRBD1	CASSESKDRGNQPQHF	TGCGCCAGCAGTGAGTCCAAGGACAGGGGCAATCAGCCCCAGCATTTT
NA	TRBV27	TRBJ1-5	NA	CASSLRPNSNQPQHF	TGTGCCAGCAGTTTGCGGCCGAATAGCAATCAGCCCCAGCATTTT
few	TRBV6-1	TRBJ1-5	NA	CASSELLSGGNNQPQHF	TGTGCCAGCAGTGAACTGCTATCGGGGGGTAACAATCAGCCCCAGCATTTT
NA	TRBV30	TRBJ2-2	NA	CAWSGLGSGELFF	TGTGCCTGGAGTGGACTAGGTTCCGGGGAGCTGTTTTTT
few	TRBV7-9	TRBJ2-3	NA	CASSLDYLTDTQYF	TGTGCCAGCAGCTTAGACTACCTCACAGATACGCAGTATTTT
NA	TRBV5-8	TRBJ1-5	TRBD1	CASSPGQALNQPQHF	TGTGCCAGCAGCCCGGGACAGGCCCTCAATCAGCCCCAGCATTTT
NA	TRBV29-1	TRBJ1-2	TRBD1	CSGGQGAKGYTF	TGCAGCGGGGGACAGGGGGCAAAGGGCTACACCTTC
NA	TRBV10-2	TRBJ1-2	NA	CASSERNYGYTF	TGCGCCAGCAGTGAGCGTAACTATGGCTACACCTTC
NA	TRBV28	TRBJ1-1	NA	CASSLQGTNTEAFF	TGTGCCAGCAGCCTACAGGGAACGAACACTGAAGCTTTCTTT
NA	TRBV28	TRBJ1-2	NA	CASSFVRYGYTF	TGTGCCAGCAGTTTTGTCCGCTATGGCTACACCTTC